This is a list of T cell receptor beta chains from one sample in a study of T-cell memory formation after mild COVID-19. TCRdb fed the 5' RACE reads into MiXCR, producing one record per CDR3 protein. This table has about 350,000 distinct CDR3 sequences, roughly an eighth appearing once. Source material: PBMCs or a T cell subset sorted from them (not recorded which). Receptors were obtained from a man aged 18 to 30 who had mild COVID-19 (a few samples of this study predate the infection). Cell type and time point are not known. Both conserved end residues are trimmed from each CDR3. The D gene is left open where the match is weak.

V gene: TRBV18; D gene: -; CDR3 protein: ASTNPGPDTQY
V gene: TRBV7-9; D gene: -; CDR3 protein: ASSGRYTDTQY
V gene: TRBV5-5; D gene: -; CDR3 protein: ASSLEGSAQETQY
V gene: TRBV4-3; D gene: TRBD1; CDR3 protein: ASSMGTGPITYEQY
V gene: TRBV7-9; D gene: -; CDR3 protein: ASSSVKSSYNEQF
V gene: TRBV3-1; D gene: TRBD1; CDR3 protein: ASSPIDGTGDSTDTQY
V gene: TRBV7-9; D gene: TRBD1; CDR3 protein: ASSFMTGLADTQY
V gene: TRBV10-3; D gene: -; CDR3 protein: AISNSGVNEQF
V gene: TRBV10-3; D gene: -; CDR3 protein: AISEWKGFDEQY
V gene: TRBV29-1; D gene: -; CDR3 protein: SVEDPGGHYNEQF
V gene: TRBV27; D gene: -; CDR3 protein: ASSFEQGGDNEQF
V gene: TRBV12-3/TRBV12-4; D gene: TRBD1; CDR3 protein: ASSLALTGPTEAF
V gene: TRBV25-1; D gene: -; CDR3 protein: ARPDQHPPGRAHREQY
V gene: TRBV7-8; D gene: -; CDR3 protein: ASSSWRGYDSPLH
V gene: TRBV15; D gene: -; CDR3 protein: ATSPRTGEKLF
V gene: TRBV10-3; D gene: -; CDR3 protein: AILGPYNEQF
V gene: TRBV2; D gene: TRBD2; CDR3 protein: ASSEWAGGRTDTQY
V gene: TRBV11-1; D gene: TRBD1; CDR3 protein: ASSPGQGGYGYT
V gene: TRBV24-1; D gene: -; CDR3 protein: ATSDSHEVLEQY
V gene: TRBV5-6; D gene: -; CDR3 protein: ASSLSGWDASQPQH
V gene: TRBV6-1; D gene: -; CDR3 protein: ASSEAMYYGYT
V gene: TRBV18; D gene: TRBD1; CDR3 protein: ASSLSQGADEQY
V gene: TRBV11-3; D gene: -; CDR3 protein: ASSLGPNRGYT
V gene: TRBV7-2; D gene: -; CDR3 protein: ASSLRDLNYGYT
V gene: TRBV6-1; D gene: -; CDR3 protein: ASWGRTSYEQY
V gene: TRBV4-1; D gene: TRBD1; CDR3 protein: ASSQDGTGGWGYT
V gene: TRBV27; D gene: -; CDR3 protein: ASGSLNQPQH
V gene: TRBV7-2; D gene: -; CDR3 protein: ASSQNPTGMSPLH
V gene: TRBV20-1; D gene: -; CDR3 protein: SARRAAGREETQY
V gene: TRBV3-1; D gene: TRBD2; CDR3 protein: ASSQELKRGRTGELF
V gene: TRBV5-4; D gene: -; CDR3 protein: ASSLPARSYNEQF
V gene: TRBV19; D gene: -; CDR3 protein: ASSTGPLRLPQH
V gene: TRBV6-6; D gene: TRBD2; CDR3 protein: ASSTRDYYNEQF
V gene: TRBV18; D gene: TRBD2; CDR3 protein: ASSPTARGGPDTQY
V gene: TRBV6-1; D gene: -; CDR3 protein: ASRERDPNTEAF
V gene: TRBV4-1; D gene: TRBD1; CDR3 protein: ASTTGGNEKLF
V gene: TRBV5-1; D gene: -; CDR3 protein: ASSPGGRAFIFDEQF
V gene: TRBV6-5; D gene: TRBD1; CDR3 protein: ASSYVQGAGETQY
V gene: TRBV10-2; D gene: -; CDR3 protein: ASSLGQFGAF
V gene: TRBV20-1; D gene: -; CDR3 protein: SASRPGLQRDTQY
V gene: TRBV7-9; D gene: -; CDR3 protein: ASSPTPGPAGETQY
V gene: TRBV27; D gene: -; CDR3 protein: ASSFSGLSTEAF
V gene: TRBV28; D gene: -; CDR3 protein: ASFGSGANVLT
V gene: TRBV18; D gene: TRBD1; CDR3 protein: ASYAGQDYEQY
V gene: TRBV5-1; D gene: -; CDR3 protein: ASSLDPNTEQF
V gene: TRBV5-1; D gene: -; CDR3 protein: ASSLETTSDTQY
V gene: TRBV6-1; D gene: -; CDR3 protein: ASRRGTGREKPQNIQY
V gene: TRBV7-3; D gene: -; CDR3 protein: ASSTGQGSYEQY
V gene: TRBV12-3/TRBV12-4; D gene: TRBD1; CDR3 protein: ASRSGGFNYGYT
V gene: TRBV7-9; D gene: -; CDR3 protein: ASSSNSGTEVRQH
V gene: TRBV25-1; D gene: TRBD1; CDR3 protein: ASSEGGQGYEQY
V gene: TRBV3-1; D gene: -; CDR3 protein: ASSGDGNYGYT
V gene: TRBV3-1; D gene: TRBD1; CDR3 protein: ASSPSGQAAQETQY
V gene: TRBV7-3; D gene: -; CDR3 protein: ASSRQVNNEQF
V gene: TRBV5-1; D gene: TRBD2; CDR3 protein: ASSFSSGGTDTQY
V gene: TRBV9; D gene: -; CDR3 protein: ASSVGGRVNTIY